This TCR beta chain stems from a study of blood T cells in healthy people across ages. V lost 5 bases, J lost 2 bases, and 7 bases lay in between. The CDR3 has 12 amino acids. The germline V gene has CDR1 MNHEY and CDR2 SVGEGT. Study-wide results and limits: More naive CD4+ cells and higher diversity were found in long-lived than in aged donors.

The authors ran a second PCR of about 6 to 11 cycles using a sample-barcoded 5' primer and a J-beta primer mix. One entry per CDR3 protein results from TCRdb running MiXCR on the 5' RACE reads. The data show around 1,000,000 distinct CDR3 sequences, with around two fifths seen just once and 10% to 15% held by the top ten. This clonotype was found a few times. Its antigen is still unknown. Investigators took around 10 milliliters of peripheral blood from every donor. Sequencing was done on a sample of blood. The V call is TRBV6-2 or TRBV6-3, the J call TRBJ2-7; unclear D gene. The sequence was collected from a man aged 18 to 29 in good health. The DNA for the CDR3 is TGTGCCAGCAGTCAACGGGCCTACGAGCAGTACTTC. It yields the protein CASSQRAYEQYF.